Listed below are T cell receptor beta chains from one sample, sequenced in a study of blood T cell repertoires in COVID-19. Data came from immunoSEQ multiplex PCR; TCRdb stores just in-frame clones and leaves some out. The table records roughly 150,000 clones, roughly 81% of them present only once. The sample taken for sequencing was peripheral blood. The receptors shown here come from a woman older than 75 with COVID-19, enrolled during active disease. The CDR3 runs from the conserved cysteine through the conserved F or W. Fields, in order: D gene, J gene, clone size, V gene, CDR3 DNA, CDR3 protein. A D gene is named only where the DNA matches it firmly. Expanded clones get a size class; other rows say once, few or many, or leave the size out.

>TRBD1|TRBJ1-1|NA|TRBV2
TGTGCCAGCACGGGACAGGGTGGCACTGAAGCTTTCTTT
CASTGQGGTEAFF
>TRBD1|TRBJ1-1|NA|TRBV28
TGTGCCAGCAGCCCTGGACAGGGGGAAGCTTTCTTT
CASSPGQGEAFF
>TRBD1|TRBJ1-5|NA|TRBV16
TGTGCCAGCAGCCCACCGGGACAGGGCAGGCAGCCCCAGCATTTT
CASSPPGQGRQPQHF
>NA|TRBJ1-6|NA|TRBV19
TGTGCCAGTAGTTCCGGACGGGGGAGGAATTCACCCCTCCACTTT
CASSSGRGRNSPLHF
>TRBD1|TRBJ1-1|NA|TRBV25-1
TGTGCCAGCAGGGGACAGGGGGCGGCCACTGAAGCTTTCTTT
CASRGQGAATEAFF
>NA|TRBJ1-4|NA|TRBV4-2
TGTGCCAGCAGCCTAACGGAGACAGCTGCAACTAATGAAAAACTGTTTTTT
CASSLTETAATNEKLFF
>TRBD1|TRBJ2-7|NA|TRBV5-1
TGCGCCAGCAGCTTGAGGGGACAGGGTTACTACGAGCAGTACTTC
CASSLRGQGYYEQYF
>TRBD1|TRBJ1-1|NA|TRBV5-1
TGCGCCAGCAGCTCCCGACAGGGGGTATTCGTTAATGAAGCTTTCTTT
CASSSRQGVFVNEAFF
>NA|TRBJ1-5|NA|TRBV30
TGTGCCTGGAGTGTAAGAAGGTCTAGACAGCCCCAGCATTTT
CAWSVRRSRQPQHF
>NA|TRBJ1-1|NA|TRBV6-5
TGTGCCAGCAAAGTAACCGGGACTGTGAACACTGAAGCTTTCTTT
CASKVTGTVNTEAFF
>NA|TRBJ2-7|NA|TRBV10-1
TGCGCCAGCACTTTCCCTTCAGGGGGGAGGCAGTACTTC
CASTFPSGGRQYF
>NA|TRBJ1-4|NA|TRBV30
TGTGCCTGGTCCCACACCGCAACTAATGAAAAACTGTTTTTT
CAWSHTATNEKLFF
>TRBD1|TRBJ1-5|NA|TRBV19
TGTGCCAGTAGCGTACAGGGGACTCAATCTCAGCCCCAGCATTTT
CASSVQGTQSQPQHF
>NA|TRBJ1-5|NA|TRBV18
TGTGCCAGCTCACCACCGTCCGGGATTCGGCATTTT
CASSPPSGIRHF
>NA|TRBJ2-6|NA|TRBV21-1
TGTGCCAGCAGCAAAGGAGACACAGGGACTGGGGCCAACGTCCTGACTTTC
CASSKGDTGTGANVLTF
>NA|TRBJ2-5|NA|TRBV27
TGTGCCAGCAGTTTGGGAGCAAACCAAGAGACCCAGTACTTC
CASSLGANQETQYF
>TRBD1|TRBJ2-3|NA|TRBV18
TGTGCCAGCTCACCGGGACAGGTGCCCACAGATACGCAGTATTTT
CASSPGQVPTDTQYF
>TRBD1|TRBJ1-5|NA|TRBV23-1
TGCGCCAGATGGACAGGTAATCGTTTTGGGAATCAGCCCCAGCATTTT
CARWTGNRFGNQPQHF
>NA|TRBJ2-1|NA|TRBV10-3
TGTGCCATCAGTAGGGGGACGGTGGAGTTCTTC
CAISRGTVEFF
>NA|TRBJ1-6|NA|TRBV9
TGTGCCAGCAGCCTCTCGACAGCCTCCCGTAATTCACCCCTCCACTTT
CASSLSTASRNSPLHF
>TRBD1|TRBJ2-5|NA|TRBV6-1
TGTGCCAGCAGTGACCAGGGGGCGTTCCAAGAGACCCAGTACTTC
CASSDQGAFQETQYF
>NA|TRBJ2-2|NA|TRBV2
TGTGCCAGCAGTCGCCAGGGAGGGAACACCGGGGAGCTGTTTTTT
CASSRQGGNTGELFF
>TRBD2|TRBJ2-1|NA|TRBV14
TGTGCCAGCAGCCAAAAACAAATTGGGGGGGACCGCTACAATGAGCAGTTCTTC
CASSQKQIGGDRYNEQFF
>TRBD1|TRBJ1-3|NA|TRBV15
TGTGCCACCAGCAGAGGGGACAGCTCTGGAAACACCATATATTTT
CATSRGDSSGNTIYF
>TRBD2|TRBJ2-5|NA|TRBV5-8
TGTGCCAGCAGCGGTGGGACTAGCGATCGAGAGACCCAGTACTTC
CASSGGTSDRETQYF
>NA|TRBJ1-2|NA|TRBV3-1/TRBV3-2
TGTGCCAGCAGCCAAGATCGGTCCCCCAGGGGCTATGGCTACACCTTC
CASSQDRSPRGYGYTF
>NA|TRBJ2-1|once|TRBV5-4
TGTGCCAGCAGCTCCCGACAGCTCGCTTACAATGAGCAGTTCTTC
CASSSRQLAYNEQFF
>TRBD1|TRBJ1-2|NA|TRBV18
TGTGCCAGCTCACCGGGACAGGGTGCCTATGGCTACACCTTC
CASSPGQGAYGYTF
>TRBD1|TRBJ2-3|NA|TRBV19
TGTGCCAGTAGTATCCGGGACAGGGTAGATACGCAGTATTTT
CASSIRDRVDTQYF
>NA|TRBJ2-5|NA|TRBV3-1/TRBV3-2
TGTGCCAGCAGCCAAGTTCGAGAGACCCAGTACTTC
CASSQVRETQYF
>TRBD1|TRBJ2-7|NA|TRBV10-3
TGTGCCATCAGTGAGTCTAGGACAGGGTACATCCACGAGCAGTACTTC
CAISESRTGYIHEQYF
>NA|TRBJ2-3|NA|TRBV6-5
TGTGCCAGCAGTTATCGCACAGGCAGCCCCACGGATACGCAGTATTTT
CASSYRTGSPTDTQYF
>NA|TRBJ1-2|once|TRBV4-2
TGTGCCAGCAGCCAAGGGGGGCCCCCTGACTATGGCTACACCTTC
CASSQGGPPDYGYTF
>TRBD1|TRBJ1-5|NA|TRBV28
TGTGCCAGCAGTTCTGATGGAAGACGGGACAGGGGGCTCTATGGTCAGCCCCAGCATTTT
CASSSDGRRDRGLYGQPQHF
>NA|TRBJ1-2|NA|TRBV6-1
TGTGCCAGCAGTGAAAGTGGAACAGGGTTATACTATGGCTACACCTTC
CASSESGTGLYYGYTF
>TRBD1|TRBJ1-1|NA|TRBV6-5
TGTGCCAGCAGTCGGACAGGGGATTCGAGAACTGAAGCTTTCTTT
CASSRTGDSRTEAFF
>TRBD1|TRBJ2-7|NA|TRBV5-1
TGCGCCAGCAGCCCGCAGGGGACAGGACTCTACGAGCAGTACTTC
CASSPQGTGLYEQYF
>TRBD1|TRBJ2-5|NA|TRBV5-1
TGCGCCAGCAGCCTGACAGGGGAAGAGACCCAGTACTTC
CASSLTGEETQYF
>NA|TRBJ2-3|NA|TRBV21-1
TGTGCCAGCAGAGACCGGGGACAGGGTAAGGGAGATACGCAGTATTTT
CASRDRGQGKGDTQYF
>NA|TRBJ2-5|NA|TRBV7-6
TGTGCCAGCAGCTTAGGGGCAGGGGTGTCCCCAGAGACCCAGTACTTC
CASSLGAGVSPETQYF
>NA|TRBJ2-5|few|TRBV11-2
TGTGCCAGCAGTTTCCAGGGGTTGGAGACCCAGTACTTC
CASSFQGLETQYF
>TRBD2|TRBJ2-2|NA|TRBV14
TGTGCCAGCAGCCAAAGAATCGTAGCGGGGCAGACCGGGGAGCTGTTTTTT
CASSQRIVAGQTGELFF
>TRBD2|TRBJ2-6|NA|TRBV19
TGTGCCAGTAGTATACACCCTGGACTAGCGGGAGTGAACGGGGCCAACGTCCTGACTTTC
CASSIHPGLAGVNGANVLTF
>NA|TRBJ1-2|NA|TRBV2
TGTGCCAGCAGTCGCATACGGGAGACTAACTATGGCTACACCTTC
CASSRIRETNYGYTF
>NA|TRBJ1-5|NA|TRBV5-1
TGCGCCAGCAGCTCGGGGGGATACAATCAGCCCCAGCATTTT
CASSSGGYNQPQHF
>NA|TRBJ2-2|NA|TRBV30
TGTGCCTGGAGTGTCTCGAACACCGGGGAGCTGTTTTTT
CAWSVSNTGELFF
>TRBD2|TRBJ2-2|NA|TRBV3-1/TRBV3-2
TGTGCCAGCAGTGCCTTCGGGAGGGCCGACGGGGAGCTGTTTTTT
CASSAFGRADGELFF
>NA|TRBJ2-3|NA|TRBV11-3
TGTGCCAGCAGCCCCGAGGGGGGGGCGTCTACGCAGTATTTT
CASSPEGGASTQYF
>NA|TRBJ2-4|NA|TRBV6-5
TGTGCCAGCAGTTACCGGGGGACGGGAAACATTCAGTACTTC
CASSYRGTGNIQYF